This is a list of T cell receptor beta chains from one sample in a study of T-cell reconstitution after alpha-beta-depleted transplantation in children. TCRdb independently ran MiXCR on the PCR reads; one entry per CDR3 protein. This table holds fewer than 200,000 distinct CDR3 sequences, approximately 6.6% found once. The source was PBMCs from the stem cell graft donor, collected from the stem cell graft. These receptors came from a human donor who donated a stem cell graft to a child with Wiskott-Aldrich syndrome. The CDR3 runs from the conserved cysteine through the conserved F or W. Each record gives: D gene, clone size, CDR3 length, V gene, J gene, CDR3 protein, CDR3 DNA. The D gene is left open where the match is weak. Size is omitted from some rows. Given values are once, few, many or a class for expanded clones.

TRBD1,few,16,TRBV12-3/TRBV12-4,TRBJ2-7,CASSLNPGTGGSEQYF,TGTGCCAGCAGTTTAAATCCCGGGACAGGGGGGTCCGAGCAGTACTTC
.,many,14,TRBV29-1,TRBJ1-4,CSVVFVTGGEKLFF,TGCAGCGTTGTATTCGTGACAGGAGGAGAAAAACTGTTTTTT
.,many,12,TRBV7-2,TRBJ2-1,CASSSYNNEQFF,TGTGCCAGCAGCTCCTACAACAATGAGCAGTTCTTC
.,many,17,TRBV15,TRBJ2-3,CATSRSTGLRSTDTQYF,TGTGCCACCAGCAGGTCGACAGGACTTAGGAGCACAGATACGCAGTATTTT
.,many,14,TRBV5-1,TRBJ2-1,CASSFVLGSNEQFF,TGCGCCAGCAGCTTCGTACTCGGGTCAAATGAGCAGTTCTTC
TRBD2,many,16,TRBV5-1,TRBJ2-1,CASSLAASGLYNEQFF,TGCGCCAGCAGCTTGGCGGCTAGCGGGTTATACAATGAGCAGTTCTTC
TRBD1,many,15,TRBV5-1,TRBJ1-5,CASKIGTENYQPQHF,TGCGCCAGCAAAATCGGGACAGAAAACTATCAGCCCCAGCATTTC
.,many,12,TRBV10-2,TRBJ2-1,CASGVSVPEQFF,TGCGCCAGCGGGGTGTCTGTCCCAGAGCAGTTCTTC
.,.,14,TRBV20-1,TRBJ2-7,CSARGDDGTYEQYF,TGCAGTGCCCGCGGGGATGACGGTACCTACGAGCAGTACTTC
.,few,14,TRBV30,TRBJ2-1,CAWSIRLGAQEQFF,TGTGCCTGGAGTATCAGGCTCGGTGCACAGGAGCAGTTCTTC
.,many,13,TRBV7-9,TRBJ1-1,CASLGRGHTEAFF,TGTGCCTCCTTGGGACGGGGGCACACTGAAGCTTTCTTT
TRBD2,many,19,TRBV12-3/TRBV12-4,TRBJ2-1,CASSPILAGGTTLYNEQFF,TGTGCCAGCAGTCCCATACTAGCGGGGGGAACAACCTTATACAATGAGCAGTTCTTC
.,many,12,TRBV29-1,TRBJ2-7,CSGGTSKGEQYF,TGCAGCGGGGGGACGTCTAAGGGCGAGCAGTACTTC
TRBD1,few,15,TRBV16,TRBJ1-4,CASSQSGQGDEKLFF,TGTGCCAGCAGCCAATCTGGACAGGGAGATGAAAAACTGTTTTTT
.,few,18,TRBV12-3/TRBV12-4,TRBJ2-5,CASSFGSQPTGFQETQYF,TGTGCCAGCAGTTTCGGTTCCCAACCTACAGGTTTCCAAGAGACCCAGTACTTC
TRBD1,many,14,TRBV7-9,TRBJ1-2,CASRRDRIYYGYTF,TGTGCCAGCAGGCGGGACAGGATTTACTATGGCTACACCTTC
TRBD1,.,15,TRBV7-7,TRBJ2-5,CASSLVGTGVGTQYF,TGTGCCAGCAGCTTAGTAGGGACAGGGGTAGGGACCCAGTACTTC